This TCR beta chain was sequenced for a study of T cell clonality in common variable immunodeficiency. TCRdb keeps only in-frame clones here, not all; method: immunoSEQ multiplex PCR. The sample presents approximately 42,000 clones, none singletons. This clone was counted between two and nine times. With the read ending 3 residues before the CDR3 end, the germline J gene is used to fill in that end. V shed 6 bases and J shed 6 bases, with 18 bases lying between them. The length of the CDR3 is 13 residues. CDR1 and CDR2 from the germline V gene are DFQATT and SNEGSKA (reference sequence). Donors gave roughly 5 to 8.5 ml heparinized peripheral whole blood.

The receptor was isolated from a person between 18 and 70 years old in good health. The sequenced material came from peripheral blood mononuclear cells. The chain carries TRBV20-1 and TRBJ2-7; unclear D gene. The CDR3 DNA, read in part, is TGCAGTGCGAGCGCTGAGGCCGCGATCGAG. It yields the protein CSASAEAAIE. The full CDR3 protein reads CSASAEAAIEQYF.